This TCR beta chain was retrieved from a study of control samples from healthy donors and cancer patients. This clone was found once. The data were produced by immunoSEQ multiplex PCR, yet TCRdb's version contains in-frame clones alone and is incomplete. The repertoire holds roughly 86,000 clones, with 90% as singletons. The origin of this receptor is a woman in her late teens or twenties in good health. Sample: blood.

The chain's CDR3 is CASSQDSGQANQPQHF. Here the CDR3 DNA reads TGTGCCAGCAGCCAAGATTCCGGACAGGCAAATCAGCCCCAGCATTTT. The chain employs TRBV4-2 and TRBJ1-5; 7 bases map to TRBD1. The J segment lost 4 bases and the V segment lost 0 bases, leaving 6 bases of the junction unmatched. CDR1 is LGHNA, CDR2 YNFKEQ, per germline. This CDR3 spans 16 amino acids.